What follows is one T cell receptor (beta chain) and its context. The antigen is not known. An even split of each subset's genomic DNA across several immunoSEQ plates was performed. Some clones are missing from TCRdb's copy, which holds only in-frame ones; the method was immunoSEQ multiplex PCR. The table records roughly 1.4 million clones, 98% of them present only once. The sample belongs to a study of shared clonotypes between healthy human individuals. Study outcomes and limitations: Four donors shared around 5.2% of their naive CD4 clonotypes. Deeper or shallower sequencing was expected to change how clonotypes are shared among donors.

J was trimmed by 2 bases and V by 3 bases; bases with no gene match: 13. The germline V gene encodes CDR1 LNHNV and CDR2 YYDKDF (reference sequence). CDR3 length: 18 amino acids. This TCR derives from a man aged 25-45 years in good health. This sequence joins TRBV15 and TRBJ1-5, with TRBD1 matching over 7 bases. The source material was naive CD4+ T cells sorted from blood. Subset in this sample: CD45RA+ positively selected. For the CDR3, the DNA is TGTGCCACCAGCAGTATACAGGGGTTTCTCTTCGGCAATCAGCCCCAGCATTTT. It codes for CATSSIQGFLFGNQPQHF.